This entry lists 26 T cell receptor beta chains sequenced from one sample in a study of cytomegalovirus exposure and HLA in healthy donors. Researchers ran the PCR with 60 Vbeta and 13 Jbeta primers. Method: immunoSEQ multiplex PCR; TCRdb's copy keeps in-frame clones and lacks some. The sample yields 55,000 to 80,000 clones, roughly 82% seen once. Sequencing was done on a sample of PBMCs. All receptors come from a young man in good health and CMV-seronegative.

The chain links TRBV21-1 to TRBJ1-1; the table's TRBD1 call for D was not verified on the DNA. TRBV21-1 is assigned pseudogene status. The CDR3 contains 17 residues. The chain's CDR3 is CASSTGTGEKMNTEAFF. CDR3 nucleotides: TGTGCCAGCAGTACCGGGACAGGGGAAAAGATGAACACTGAAGCTTTCTTT.

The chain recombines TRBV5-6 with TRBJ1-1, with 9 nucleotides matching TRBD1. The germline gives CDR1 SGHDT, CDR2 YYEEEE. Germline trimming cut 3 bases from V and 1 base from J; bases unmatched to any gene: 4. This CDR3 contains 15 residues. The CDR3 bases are TGTGCCAGCAGCTCCTACAGGGGGCCGAACACTGAAGCTTTCTTT. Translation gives CASSSYRGPNTEAFF.

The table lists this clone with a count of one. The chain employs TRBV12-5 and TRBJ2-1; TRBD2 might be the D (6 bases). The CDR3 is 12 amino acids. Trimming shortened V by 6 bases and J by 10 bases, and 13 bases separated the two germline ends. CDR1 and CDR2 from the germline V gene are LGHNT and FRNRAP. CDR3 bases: TGTGCTAGTGGCCGAATAGCGGAAGAGCAGTTCTTC. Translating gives CASGRIAEEQFF.

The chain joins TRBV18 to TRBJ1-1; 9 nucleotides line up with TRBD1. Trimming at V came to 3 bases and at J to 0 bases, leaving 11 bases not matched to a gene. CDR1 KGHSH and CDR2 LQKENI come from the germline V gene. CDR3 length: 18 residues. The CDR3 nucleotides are TGTGCCAGCTCACCCCTACCGGGACAGGGTGACCTGAACACTGAAGCTTTCTTT. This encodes CASSPLPGQGDLNTEAFF.

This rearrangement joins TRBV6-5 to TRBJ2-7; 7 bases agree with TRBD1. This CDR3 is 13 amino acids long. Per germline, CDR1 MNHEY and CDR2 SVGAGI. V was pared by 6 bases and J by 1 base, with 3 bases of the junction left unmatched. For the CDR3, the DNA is TGTGCCAGCAGAGGGGACAGTTCCTACGAGCAGTACTTC. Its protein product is CASRGDSSYEQYF.

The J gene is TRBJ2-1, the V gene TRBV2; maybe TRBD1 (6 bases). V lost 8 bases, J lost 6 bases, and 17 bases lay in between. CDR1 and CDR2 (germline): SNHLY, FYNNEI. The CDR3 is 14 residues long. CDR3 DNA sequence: TGTGCCAGCGAGGTCAACAGGGCTGGCAATGAGCAGTTCTTC. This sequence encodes CASEVNRAGNEQFF.

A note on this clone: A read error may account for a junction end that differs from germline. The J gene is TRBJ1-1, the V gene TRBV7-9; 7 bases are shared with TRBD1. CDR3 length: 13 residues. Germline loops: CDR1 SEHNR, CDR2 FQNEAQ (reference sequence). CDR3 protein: CSSGETGTTEAFF. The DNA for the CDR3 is TGTTCCAGCGGAGAGACAGGGACCACTGAAGCTTTCTTT.

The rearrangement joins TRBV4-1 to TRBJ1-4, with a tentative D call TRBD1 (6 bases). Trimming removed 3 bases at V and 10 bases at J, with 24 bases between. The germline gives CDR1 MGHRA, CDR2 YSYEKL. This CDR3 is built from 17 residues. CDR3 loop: CASSHRGVGAGLGKLFF. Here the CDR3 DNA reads TGCGCCAGCAGCCACCGGGGCGTGGGGGCTGGCCTTGGAAAACTGTTTTTT.

The CDR3 coding sequence is TGCGCCAGCAGCCCCGCCAACATGAACACTGAAGCTTTCTTT. Protein sequence: CASSPANMNTEAFF. This chain uses TRBV5-1 with TRBJ1-1, with D unresolved. The CDR3 sequence is 14 residues long. Per germline, CDR1 SGHRS and CDR2 YFSETQ. Trimming took off 4 bases at V and 0 bases at J, with 10 bases between the two ends.

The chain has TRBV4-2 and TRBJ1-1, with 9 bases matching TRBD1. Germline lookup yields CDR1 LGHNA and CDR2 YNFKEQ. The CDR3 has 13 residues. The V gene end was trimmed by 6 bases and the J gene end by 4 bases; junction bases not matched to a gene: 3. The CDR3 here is CASRGQGTTEAFF. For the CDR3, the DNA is TGTGCCAGCAGAGGACAGGGGACCACTGAAGCTTTCTTT.

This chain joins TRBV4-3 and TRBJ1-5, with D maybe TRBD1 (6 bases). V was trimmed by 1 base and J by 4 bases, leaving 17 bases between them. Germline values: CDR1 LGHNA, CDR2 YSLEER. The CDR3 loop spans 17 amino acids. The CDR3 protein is CASSQGRGKGDNQPQHF. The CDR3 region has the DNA TGCGCCAGCAGCCAAGGCCGTGGGAAGGGGGATAATCAGCCCCAGCATTTT.

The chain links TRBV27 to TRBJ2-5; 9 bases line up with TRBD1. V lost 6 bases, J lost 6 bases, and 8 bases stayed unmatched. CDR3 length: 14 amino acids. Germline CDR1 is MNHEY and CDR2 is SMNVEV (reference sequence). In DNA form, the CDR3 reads TGTGCCAGCAGGAGGGACAGGGTGGGAAAGACCCAGTACTTC. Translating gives CASRRDRVGKTQYF.

CDR3 sequence reads: CASSRRGSGSSTDTQYF. The CDR3 bases are TGTGCCAGCAGCCGTAGGGGGAGCGGGAGTAGCACAGATACGCAGTATTTT. The chain combines TRBV11-2 with TRBJ2-3, with TRBD2 identical over 8 bases. The CDR3 sequence is 17 residues long. The germline CDR1 and CDR2 sequences are SGHAT and FQNNGV. The V and J ends lost 5 bases and 0 bases, in that order; junction bases with no gene match: 10.

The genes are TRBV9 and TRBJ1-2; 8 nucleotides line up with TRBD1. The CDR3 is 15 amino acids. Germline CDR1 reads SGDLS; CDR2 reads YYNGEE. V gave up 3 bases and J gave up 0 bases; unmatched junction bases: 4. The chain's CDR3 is CASSETGDPNYGYTF. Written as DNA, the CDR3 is TGTGCCAGCAGCGAGACAGGGGACCCTAACTATGGCTACACCTTC.

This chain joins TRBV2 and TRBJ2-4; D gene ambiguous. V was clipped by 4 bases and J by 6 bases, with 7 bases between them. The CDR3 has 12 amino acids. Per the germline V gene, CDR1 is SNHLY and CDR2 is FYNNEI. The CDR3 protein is CASSGATNIQYF. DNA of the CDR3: TGTGCCAGCAGTGGGGCTACAAACATTCAGTACTTC.

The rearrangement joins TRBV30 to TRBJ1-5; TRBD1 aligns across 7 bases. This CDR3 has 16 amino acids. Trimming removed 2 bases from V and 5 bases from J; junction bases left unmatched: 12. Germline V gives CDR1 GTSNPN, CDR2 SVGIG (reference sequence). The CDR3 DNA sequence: TGTGCCTGGAGTATTTTCAGGACAGGAGGGGATCAGCCCCAGCATTTT. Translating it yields CAWSIFRTGGDQPQHF.

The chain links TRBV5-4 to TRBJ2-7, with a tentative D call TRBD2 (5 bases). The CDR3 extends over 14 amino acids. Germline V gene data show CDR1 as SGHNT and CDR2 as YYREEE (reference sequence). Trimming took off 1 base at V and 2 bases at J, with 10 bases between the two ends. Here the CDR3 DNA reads TGTGCCAGCAGCTTGAATGGAGGACCCTACGAGCAGTACTTC. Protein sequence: CASSLNGGPYEQYF.

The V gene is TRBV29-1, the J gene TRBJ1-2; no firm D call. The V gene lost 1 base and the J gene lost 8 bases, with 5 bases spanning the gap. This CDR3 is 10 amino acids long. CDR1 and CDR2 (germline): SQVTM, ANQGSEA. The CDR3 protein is CSVEGVGYTF. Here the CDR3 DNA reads TGCAGCGTTGAAGGCGTCGGCTACACCTTC.

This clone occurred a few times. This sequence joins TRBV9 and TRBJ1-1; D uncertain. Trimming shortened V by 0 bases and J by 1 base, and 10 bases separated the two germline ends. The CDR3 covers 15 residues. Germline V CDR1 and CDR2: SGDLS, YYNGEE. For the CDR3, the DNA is TGTGCCAGCAGCGTAGGGAGAGGGTGGAACACTGAAGCTTTCTTT. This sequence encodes CASSVGRGWNTEAFF.

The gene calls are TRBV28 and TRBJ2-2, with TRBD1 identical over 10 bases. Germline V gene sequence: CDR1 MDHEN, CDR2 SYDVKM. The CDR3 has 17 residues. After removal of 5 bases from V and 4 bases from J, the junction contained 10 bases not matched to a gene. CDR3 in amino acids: CASSQPPGQGTTGELFF. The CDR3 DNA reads TGTGCCAGCAGTCAACCCCCGGGACAGGGGACCACCGGGGAGCTGTTTTTT.

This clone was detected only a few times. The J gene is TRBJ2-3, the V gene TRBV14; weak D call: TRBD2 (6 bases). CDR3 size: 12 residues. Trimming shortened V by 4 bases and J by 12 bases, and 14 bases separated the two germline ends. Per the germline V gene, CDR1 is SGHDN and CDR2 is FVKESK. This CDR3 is CASSPGTFPQYF. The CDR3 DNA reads TGTGCCAGCAGCCCTGGGACTTTCCCCCAGTATTTT.

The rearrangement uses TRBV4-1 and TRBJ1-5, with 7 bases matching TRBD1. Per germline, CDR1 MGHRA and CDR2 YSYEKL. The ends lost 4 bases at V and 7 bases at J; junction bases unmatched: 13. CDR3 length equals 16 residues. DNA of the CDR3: TGCGCCAGCAGCCGCGAACTGGGGGACAGAATCCAGCCCCAGCATTTT. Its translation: CASSRELGDRIQPQHF.

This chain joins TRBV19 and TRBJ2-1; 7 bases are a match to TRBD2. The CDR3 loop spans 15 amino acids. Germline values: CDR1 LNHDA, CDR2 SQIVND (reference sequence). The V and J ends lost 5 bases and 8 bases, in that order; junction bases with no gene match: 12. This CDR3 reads CASSPPSGAFDEQFF. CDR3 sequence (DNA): TGTGCCAGTAGTCCCCCCAGCGGGGCCTTCGATGAGCAGTTCTTC.

For the CDR3, the DNA is TGTGCCAGCAGTTTACGTAATTTGAATGAAAAACTGTTTTTT. Its translation: CASSLRNLNEKLFF. The chain combines TRBV28 with TRBJ1-4; D is ambiguous. The CDR3 length is 14 residues. V lost 2 bases and J lost 5, with 9 bases in between. Looked up from germline, CDR1 is MDHEN and CDR2 is SYDVKM.

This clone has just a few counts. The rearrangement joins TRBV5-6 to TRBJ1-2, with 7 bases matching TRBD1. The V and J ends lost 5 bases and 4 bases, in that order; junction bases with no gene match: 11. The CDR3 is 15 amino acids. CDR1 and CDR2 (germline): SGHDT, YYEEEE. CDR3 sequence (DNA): TGTGCCAGCAGGGAAGGGACAGAGACTCCCTATGGCTACACCTTC. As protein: CASREGTETPYGYTF.

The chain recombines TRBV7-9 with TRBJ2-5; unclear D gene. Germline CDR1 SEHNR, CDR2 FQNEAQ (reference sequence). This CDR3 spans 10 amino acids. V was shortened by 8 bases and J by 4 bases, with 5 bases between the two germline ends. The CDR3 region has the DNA TGTGCCAGCTCTCGAGAGACCCAGTACTTC. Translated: CASSRETQYF. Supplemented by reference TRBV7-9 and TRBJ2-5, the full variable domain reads DTGVSQNPRHKITKRGQNVTFRCDPISEHNRLYWYRQTLGQGPEFLTYFQNEAQLEKSRLLSDRFSAERPKGSFSTLEIQRTEQGDSAMYLCASSRETQYFGPGTRLLVL.